The present entry profiles one T cell receptor beta chain with its context. V lost 0 bases and J 5 bases, leaving 5 bases between the germline ends. Germline values: CDR1 SGHNT, CDR2 YYREEE (reference sequence). The CDR3 sequence is 13 residues long. Assay: immunoSEQ multiplex PCR; the TCRdb copy retains only in-frame clones and omits some. The data hold 250,000 to 350,000 clones, with around nine tenths observed a single time. This sample stems from a study of blood T cell repertoires in COVID-19. Sequencing used peripheral blood. The TCR comes from a woman in her twenties or thirties with COVID-19, enrolled during active disease. The rearrangement joins TRBV5-4 to TRBJ2-2; D ambiguous. The CDR3 here is CASSLDQTGELFF. CDR3 bases: TGTGCCAGCAGCTTGGACCAGACCGGGGAGCTGTTTTTT.